A single sample gave rise to the 25 T cell receptor beta chains below, sequenced in a study of blood T cell repertoires in COVID-19 (dated by TCRdb to 2019 to 2021). Receptor amplification or capture employed the immunoSEQ multiplex PCR assay. TCRdb took this table from immuneACCESS and kept in-frame rearrangements with V and J called. Such tables lack part of the clones; where checked against another copy, unresolved V genes explain under half of the gap, and the rest is unexplained. For this sample the table gives hundreds of thousands of clones, of which 85% to 90% were detected only once. The top ten clonotypes cover 11% of the sample. The sample comprised peripheral blood. These receptors all stem from a woman aged 25 to 39 with COVID-19, enrolled during active disease.

V usage is TRBV7-9 and J usage is TRBJ2-7; 12 nucleotides agree with TRBD2. Trimming removed 5 bases from V and 3 bases from J; junction bases left unmatched: 14. In germline, CDR1 is SEHNR, CDR2 FQNEAQ (reference sequence). This CDR3 spans 18 amino acids. The CDR3 sequence is CASSTGQGRLAGVYEQYF. The CDR3 DNA reads TGTGCCAGCAGCACCGGACAGGGGAGACTAGCGGGGGTCTACGAGCAGTACTTC.

This clone turned up a few times. The chain uses TRBV7-9 and TRBJ2-1, with D hard to call. CDR3 size: 12 residues. V shed 1 base and J shed 8 bases, with 6 bases lying between them. CDR1 and CDR2 from the germline V gene are SEHNR and FQNEAQ (reference sequence). CDR3 residues: CASSLVRDEQFF. Here the CDR3 DNA reads TGTGCCAGCAGCTTAGTCCGGGATGAGCAGTTCTTC.

V gene TRBV19 combines with J gene TRBJ1-6; 7 bases are a match to TRBD1. After removal of 5 bases from V and 8 bases from J, the junction contained 3 bases not matched to a gene. The germline CDR1 and CDR2 sequences are LNHDA and SQIVND (reference sequence). The CDR3 loop spans 13 amino acids. As DNA, the CDR3 is TGTGCCAGTAGTCTCAGGGGGGATTCACCCCTCCACTTT. Amino acids: CASSLRGDSPLHF.

In its sample, this clone was seen once. The CDR3 nucleotides are TGTGCCAGCAGCCAAGTACGGGGGGGAGGCACAGATACGCAGTATTTT. The encoded protein is CASSQVRGGGTDTQYF. V gene TRBV3-1 (or the pseudogene TRBV3-2) combines with J gene TRBJ2-3; 8 nucleotides agree with TRBD2. J was trimmed by 1 base and V by 1 base; bases with no gene match: 4. Germline lookup yields CDR1 LGHDT and CDR2 YNNKEL (reference sequence). CDR3 length: 16 residues.

V usage is TRBV5-1 and J usage is TRBJ2-2; D perhaps matches TRBD1 (6 bases). The CDR3 extends over 15 amino acids. Deletions cut 4 bases from V and 1 base from J, with 11 bases between. Germline-derived CDR1 and CDR2 are SGHRS and YFSETQ. CDR3 protein: CASSPRGQNTGELFF. The CDR3 DNA follows: TGCGCCAGCAGCCCACGGGGACAGAACACCGGGGAGCTGTTTTTT.

The chain links TRBV7-2 to TRBJ1-2; D remains ambiguous. The V end was cut by 4 bases, the J end by 4 bases, with 10 bases between. CDR1 and CDR2 from the germline V gene are SGHTA and FQGNSA. There are 13 residues in the CDR3. In nucleotides, the CDR3 is TGTGCCAGCAGCTCCCCGGGATTCTATGGCTACACCTTC. Translating gives CASSSPGFYGYTF. The full variable domain, with the rest looked up from reference TRBV7-2 and TRBJ1-2, is GAGVSQSPSNKVTEKGKDVELRCDPISGHTALYWYRQSLGQGLEFLIYFQGNSAPDKSGLPSDRFSAERTGGSVSTLTIQRTQQEDSAVYLCASSSPGFYGYTFGSGTRLTVV.

This rearrangement joins TRBV29-1 to TRBJ2-7, with a possible D match to TRBD2 (5 bases). V dropped 4 bases and J dropped 0 bases, with 13 bases sitting between them. This CDR3 comprises 14 residues. Germline CDR1 reads SQVTM; CDR2 reads ANQGSEA. CDR3 nucleotides: TGCAGCGTTGCGTTCGTGGGGAGCTCCTACGAGCAGTACTTC. Amino acids: CSVAFVGSSYEQYF.

This sequence joins TRBV7-9 and TRBJ2-3; weak D call: TRBD2 (8 bases). Germline values: CDR1 SEHNR, CDR2 FQNEAQ (reference sequence). The CDR3 loop spans 16 amino acids. Trimming removed 5 bases at V and 1 base at J, with 16 bases between. In nucleotides, the CDR3 is TGTGCCAGCAGCCCCGGGAGGGGACAGCGCACAGATACGCAGTATTTT. Translating it yields CASSPGRGQRTDTQYF. Drawing the rest from reference TRBV7-9 and TRBJ2-3, the complete variable domain is DTGVSQNPRHKITKRGQNVTFRCDPISEHNRLYWYRQTLGQGPEFLTYFQNEAQLEKSRLLSDRFSAERPKGSFSTLEIQRTEQGDSAMYLCASSPGRGQRTDTQYFGPGTRLTVL.

The chain has TRBV5-6 and TRBJ2-7; the match to TRBD1 covers 7 bases. There are 14 residues in the CDR3. V lost 4 bases to trimming and J lost 2 bases; unmatched junction nucleotides: 6. Germline CDR1 reads SGHDT; CDR2 reads YYEEEE. This chain's CDR3 is CASSPWDRPYEQYF. CDR3 DNA sequence: TGTGCCAGCAGCCCCTGGGACAGACCCTACGAGCAGTACTTC.

The V gene is TRBV5-4, the J gene TRBJ2-1, with 10 bases matching TRBD2. CDR1 is SGHNT, CDR2 YYREEE, per germline (reference sequence). CDR3 length: 16 amino acids. Trimming removed 4 bases from V and 4 bases from J; junction bases left unmatched: 8. The DNA of the CDR3 is TGTGCCAGCAGCGGGAGCGGGGGGGGCAAGTACAATGAGCAGTTCTTC. This encodes CASSGSGGGKYNEQFF.

The V gene is TRBV5-5, the J gene TRBJ1-2; tentative D call: TRBD1 (5 bases). Germline V gene data show CDR1 as SGHKS and CDR2 as YYEKEE (reference sequence). The length of the CDR3 is 14 residues. V was pared by 1 base and J by 4 bases, with 11 bases between. The chain's CDR3 is CASSLRQGAYGYTF. The DNA for the CDR3 is TGTGCCAGCAGCTTGCGGCAGGGCGCCTATGGCTACACCTTC.

This chain joins TRBV12-5 and TRBJ2-1; 11 bases are shared with TRBD2. J gave up 0 bases and V 2 bases, and 15 bases lay outside the gene matches. This CDR3 has 21 amino acids. Germline V gene data show CDR1 as LGHNT and CDR2 as FRNRAP. The CDR3 spells CASGLTLLAGGEPDSYNEQFF. CDR3 nucleotides: TGTGCTAGTGGTTTGACCCTTCTAGCGGGGGGCGAACCCGACTCCTACAATGAGCAGTTCTTC.

The rearrangement uses TRBV27 and TRBJ1-6; the D gene is possibly TRBD1 (5 bases). Germline V gene sequence: CDR1 MNHEY, CDR2 SMNVEV (reference sequence). V lost 6 bases, J lost 13 bases, and 19 bases lay in between. This CDR3 contains 14 residues. The CDR3 sequence is CASSHTSGPTPLHF. DNA for the CDR3: TGTGCCAGCAGCCACACCTCAGGGCCAACGCCCCTCCACTTT.

The rearrangement uses TRBV5-1 and TRBJ2-5; D possibly corresponds to TRBD1 (5 bases). The V and J ends lost 1 base and 4 bases respectively, with 14 bases between them. Germline-derived CDR1 and CDR2 are SGHRS and YFSETQ. The CDR3 runs to 15 residues. In DNA, the CDR3 is TGCGCCAGCAGCTTGAGGGGCCTTGCAGGAGAGACCCAGTACTTC. Protein product: CASSLRGLAGETQYF.

This clone was counted a single time. J is TRBJ1-2 and V is TRBV30, with D possibly matching TRBD1 (6 bases). The germline CDR1 and CDR2 sequences are GTSNPN and SVGIG (reference sequence). Trimming pared 3 bases from V and 1 base from J, leaving 9 bases between. There are 13 residues in the CDR3. In DNA form, the CDR3 reads TGTGCCTGGAGCGCAGGGGTTAACTATGGCTACACCTTC. As protein: CAWSAGVNYGYTF.

The chain combines TRBV5-8 with TRBJ1-5; D may be TRBD1 (5 bases). Germline CDR1 and CDR2: SGHTS and YDEGEE. This CDR3 spans 17 amino acids. The V gene lost 0 bases and the J gene lost 5 bases, with 18 bases spanning the gap. CDR3 in DNA: TGTGCCAGCAGCTTGGGGATGGGGCGAAGTAAAGATCAGCCCCAGCATTTT. Encoded protein: CASSLGMGRSKDQPQHF.

The chain is built from TRBV18 and TRBJ1-1; D unresolved. V dropped 10 bases and J dropped 3 bases, with 18 bases sitting between them. Per germline, CDR1 KGHSH and CDR2 LQKENI. This CDR3 region has 14 residues. The chain's CDR3 is CATTWRDTYTEAFF. CDR3 bases: TGTGCCACCACCTGGCGAGACACCTACACTGAAGCTTTCTTT.

CDR3 sequence (DNA): TGTGCCATCAGTGAGGGGACAGCCCTGACGAGGGGCTACACCTTC. Residues: CAISEGTALTRGYTF. The rearrangement uses TRBV10-3 and TRBJ1-2; 7 bases are shared with TRBD1. With V trimmed by 2 bases and J by 8 bases, 11 bases remained unmatched. The CDR3 totals 15 residues. CDR1 is ENHRY, CDR2 SYGVKD, per germline.

This chain connects TRBV19 to TRBJ2-2; 12 bases are a match to TRBD2. Germline loops: CDR1 LNHDA, CDR2 SQIVND (reference sequence). The CDR3 loop spans 16 amino acids. V lost 7 bases, J lost 7 bases, and 10 bases stayed unmatched. As DNA, the CDR3 is TGTGCCAGTACCCCCGGACTAGCGGGGCCTAGCGGGGAGCTGTTTTTT. Its translation is CASTPGLAGPSGELFF.

The rearrangement uses TRBV29-1 and TRBJ1-2; a weak D match, TRBD1 (5 bases). There are 17 residues in the CDR3. V was shortened by 1 base and J by 4 bases, with 22 bases between the two germline ends. Germline loops: CDR1 SQVTM, CDR2 ANQGSEA. CDR3 sequence (DNA): TGCAGCGTTGAAGGGCTGGTTGAGGAGGGGATGAGCTATGGCTACACCTTC. Its translation: CSVEGLVEEGMSYGYTF.

The rearrangement joins TRBV2 to TRBJ1-5; 7 nucleotides agree with TRBD1. This CDR3 contains 13 residues. V was pared by 6 bases and J by 3 bases, with 2 bases of the junction left unmatched. Germline CDR1 and CDR2: SNHLY and FYNNEI. CDR3 residues: CASRGQLNQPQHF. DNA of the CDR3: TGTGCCAGCAGGGGACAGCTCAATCAGCCCCAGCATTTT.

The gene calls are TRBV5-1 and TRBJ2-2, with TRBD2 identical over 11 bases. V lost 4 bases and J lost 7; bases outside the gene matches: 3. Germline lookup yields CDR1 SGHRS and CDR2 YFSETQ. The CDR3 runs to 14 residues. The CDR3 DNA reads TGCGCCAGCAGCCTTGGGACTAGCGGCGGGGAGCTGTTTTTT. It yields the protein CASSLGTSGGELFF.

The chain couples TRBV12-3 or TRBV12-4 to TRBJ2-1; 8 nucleotides agree with TRBD2. V lost 5 bases to trimming and J lost 10 bases; unmatched junction nucleotides: 7. This CDR3 contains 13 residues. The CDR3 DNA is TGTGCCAGCAGTAAACACCGGGAGGGAGAGCAGTTCTTC. Its translation: CASSKHREGEQFF.

The chain recombines TRBV7-9 with TRBJ1-1; D call uncertain. The CDR3 extends over 14 amino acids. Between the trimmed V and J ends, which lost 0 bases and 4 bases, there was a span of 9 bases. Per germline, CDR1 SEHNR and CDR2 FQNEAQ (reference sequence). The CDR3 loop reads CASSLAQRATEAFF. CDR3 bases: TGTGCCAGCAGCTTAGCGCAGAGGGCCACTGAAGCTTTCTTT.

CDR3 DNA sequence: TGTGCCAGCAGCTTAGGGTGGGTTAGGGGGCTTGATCTCTACGAGCAGTACTTC. Protein: CASSLGWVRGLDLYEQYF. The chain has TRBV7-9 and TRBJ2-7, with TRBD1 identical over 7 bases. This CDR3 comprises 18 residues. Losses at the gene ends were 1 base for V and 3 bases for J; bases not matched to a gene: 15. CDR1 is SEHNR, CDR2 FQNEAQ, per germline (reference sequence).